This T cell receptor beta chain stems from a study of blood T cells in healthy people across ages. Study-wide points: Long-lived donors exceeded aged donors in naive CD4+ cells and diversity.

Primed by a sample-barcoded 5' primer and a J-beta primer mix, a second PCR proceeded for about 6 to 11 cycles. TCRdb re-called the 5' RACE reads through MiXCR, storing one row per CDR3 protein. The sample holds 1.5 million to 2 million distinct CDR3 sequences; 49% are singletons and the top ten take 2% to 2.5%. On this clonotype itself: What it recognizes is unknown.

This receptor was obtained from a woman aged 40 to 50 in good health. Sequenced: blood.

CDR3 sequence (DNA): TGTGCCAGCAGCTCCTATGGTCCTGGCGGTGAGCAGTTCTTC. As protein: CASSSYGPGGEQFF. The chain couples TRBV7-8 to TRBJ2-1; the D is unclear. V lost 4 bases and J 9 bases, leaving 16 bases between the germline ends. In germline, CDR1 is SGHVS, CDR2 FQNEAQ. The CDR3 is 14 residues long.